Below, one T cell receptor beta chain is given with its context. This clonotype was found a few times. Its binding antigen is unknown. The record has no base qualities; no much larger clone is one base away. This record belongs to a study of T cells in Graves' hyperthyroidism and ophthalmopathy (dated by TCRdb to the late 2010s). Notes on the research overall: Peripheral blood samples were taken at the time of initial diagnosis, prior to any treatment. TCR V-J signatures able to tell the groups apart were searched for in a discovery cohort of 100 patients, of whom about 40 had Graves' ophthalmopathy and around 58 had stable Graves' hyperthyroidism. Whether ophthalmopathy could be predicted prospectively was tested in an independent validation cohort made up of approximately 19 hyperthyroidism patients plus 17 patients who later progressed to ophthalmopathy. The approximately 100 discovery patients were divided at random into training and test sets in a 7:3 ratio. The study also compared thyroid tissue and blood T-cell repertoires from about 6 Graves' hyperthyroidism patients. Following sampling, methimazole starting at 30 mg daily was given to hyperthyroidism patients, and high-dose intravenous methylprednisolone was given to ophthalmopathy patients. The paper describes TCR Vbeta CDR3 sequencing of around 130 peripheral blood samples, made up of 43 ophthalmopathy patients, some 80 hyperthyroidism patients and about 17 progressor patients. Beyond this particular receptor, the publication reports: Sample size was not statistically predetermined, and blinding of investigators to group allocation was not performed. Most expanded thyroid clonotypes (frequency above 0.001) were also detected in blood, a finding suggesting that blood repertoires may reflect thyroid immune responses. Ophthalmopathy was separated from stable hyperthyroidism by a 13 V-J signature model, with approximately 86% sensitivity and just over 81% specificity obtained in cross-validation and 80%/75% obtained in testing. During validation, the model predicted progression to ophthalmopathy a median of about 6.3 months ahead of onset, with approximately 71% sensitivity and 72.22% specificity.

CDR1 and CDR2 (SNHLY, FYNNEI) derive from the germline V gene. Trimming at the junction amounts to 7 bases on V and 2 bases on J, and the germline ends lie 8 bases apart. Inclusive of the bounding cysteine and phenylalanine, the CDR3 is 13 residues long. Solely the CDR3 DNA is kept, with 39 bases framed from the first base. Ophthalmopathy patients had moderately to severely active disease, Clinical Activity Score of at least 3, NOSPECS grade of at least 4, and duration under 3 months. Exclusion was applied to patients with uncontrolled infections, other autoimmune diseases, pregnancy or lactation. Diagnoses were established on the basis of clinical symptoms, serum thyroxine and TRAb, thyroid ultrasound, and orbital computed tomography. PBMCs were separated from 8 to 10 ml of fresh peripheral blood using Ficoll-Paque density gradient centrifugation. Total RNA was extracted using Trizol reagent, and RNA quality was assessed on an Agilent 2100 Bioanalyzer.

The TCR beta CDR3 regions were amplified from RNA transcripts. The TCR CDR3 was subjected to a first round of RT-PCR using the HTBI primer set and the Qiagen OneStep RT-PCR kit. A second multiplex PCR round built the libraries, followed by size selection and purification. Paired-end sequencing of the libraries was performed with 100 bp reads on an Illumina HiSeq2000. Per the source publication's procedure: SOAPnuke was used to process the raw data, throwing out any read that contained adapters or uncalled bases, had a mean Phred below 15, or lacked an exact constant-primer or identifier match. High-quality paired reads were merged with COPE v1.2.5, and unique nucleotide sequences were defined as clonotypes. MiTCR v1.1 was used to align the clonotypes against IMGT TRBV, TRBD and TRBJ reference segments. Only V-J combinations with frequency above 0.0001, covering about 99% of repertoires, were analysed. A TCS score was defined as the ratio between F50 (clonal expansion) and ExV (chaos), using BLOSUM62-based TCRdist between CDR3 peptides within each V-J. Welch's t-statistics and random forest reduced approximately 520 V-J features to roughly 13, which were used in a naive Bayes classifier (R e1071). Using fastp trimming at Q25 and MiXCR clonotype assembly, TCRdb reanalyzed the public sequencing data and kept in-frame beta chains. Identical CDR3 protein sequences are pooled into one entry, listed with their most common genes and DNA. TCRdb assigned the V and J calls; the authors' analysis was not used. This sample has hundreds of thousands of distinct CDR3 sequences in its table, and less than 20% of those were observed once. About half of the sample lies in the top ten.

The TCR originated in a man aged 35 to 55 with Graves' ophthalmopathy. The chain is encoded by TRBV2 joined to TRBJ1-4; a confident D gene designation cannot be given. Sequencing input: blood. The nucleotide sequence is given as TGTGCCAGCATCGGCACTACTAATGAAAAACTGTTTTTT. Its protein is CASIGTTNEKLFF.